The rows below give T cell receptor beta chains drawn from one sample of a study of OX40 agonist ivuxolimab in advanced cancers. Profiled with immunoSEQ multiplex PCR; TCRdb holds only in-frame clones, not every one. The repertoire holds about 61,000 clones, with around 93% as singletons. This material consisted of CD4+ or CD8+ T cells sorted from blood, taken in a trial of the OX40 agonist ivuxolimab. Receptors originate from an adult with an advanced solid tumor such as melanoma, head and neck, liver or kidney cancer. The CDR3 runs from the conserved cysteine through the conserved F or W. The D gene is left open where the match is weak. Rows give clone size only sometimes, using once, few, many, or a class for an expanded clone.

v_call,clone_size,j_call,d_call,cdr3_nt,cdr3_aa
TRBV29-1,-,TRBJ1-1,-,TGCAGCGTTTCGGAGGGCGCTGAAGCTTTCTTT,CSVSEGAEAFF
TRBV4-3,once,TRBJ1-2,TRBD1,TGCGCCAGCAGCCACGAAGCAGGGACAGGGAAGGGTAGGGGTGGCTACACCTTC,CASSHEAGTGKGRGGYTF
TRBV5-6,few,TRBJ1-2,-,TGTGCCAGCAGCTTGGAACTTAACTATGGCTACACCTTC,CASSLELNYGYTF
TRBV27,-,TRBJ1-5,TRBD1,TGTGCCAGCAGAGTAACAGGGGCCTCTCAGCCCCAGCATTTT,CASRVTGASQPQHF
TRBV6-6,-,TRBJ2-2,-,TGTGCCAGCAGTTATAACCTCCTGAACACCGGGGAGCTGTTTTTT,CASSYNLLNTGELFF
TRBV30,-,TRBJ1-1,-,TGTGCCTGGGGGGGGACCACTGAAGCTTTCTTT,CAWGGTTEAFF
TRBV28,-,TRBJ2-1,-,TGTGCCAGCAGTTTTCCGTCTTACGCGCAATCCTACAATGAGCAGTTCTTC,CASSFPSYAQSYNEQFF
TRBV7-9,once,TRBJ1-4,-,TGTGCCAGCAGCTTATTGAGGACGGGGGGTGAAAAACTGTTTTTT,CASSLLRTGGEKLFF
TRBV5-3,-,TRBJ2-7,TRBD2,TGTGCCAGGGAGGGACTAGCGGGGGGCTTTCTCGAGCAGTACTTC,CAREGLAGGFLEQYF
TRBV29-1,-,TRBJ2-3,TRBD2,TGCAGCGTTGCGGGACTAGCGGGGGGGTCTGGCACAGATACGCAGTATTTT,CSVAGLAGGSGTDTQYF
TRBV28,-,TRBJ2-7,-,TGTGCCAGCAGTTTGGGGGGCGAGGGGTACGAGCAGTACTTC,CASSLGGEGYEQYF
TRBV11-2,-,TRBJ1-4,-,TGTGCCAGCAGCCGCACAGCTTCAACTAATGAAAAACTGTTTTTT,CASSRTASTNEKLFF
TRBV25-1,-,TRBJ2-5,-,TGTGCCAGCATTCGGGATCTCACAGAGACCCAGTACTTC,CASIRDLTETQYF
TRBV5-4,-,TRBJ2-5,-,TGTGCCAGCAGCTTGGCAGGGGTAGTCGGTAAAGAGACCCAGTACTTC,CASSLAGVVGKETQYF
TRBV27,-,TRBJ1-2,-,TGTGCCAGCAGTTTATCTGGGGGCCAAGTAGGCTACACCTTC,CASSLSGGQVGYTF
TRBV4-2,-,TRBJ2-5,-,TGTGCCAGCAGCCAAGATCTGGGACACTTCTTTGCCCAGTACTTC,CASSQDLGHFFAQYF
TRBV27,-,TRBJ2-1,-,TGTGCCAGCAGTCCCGACCGAACTCTCTACAATGAGCAGTTCTTC,CASSPDRTLYNEQFF
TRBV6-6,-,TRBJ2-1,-,TGTGCCAGTTACGCGTACAATGAGCAGTTCTTC,CASYAYNEQFF
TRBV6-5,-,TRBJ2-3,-,TGTGCCAGCAGTTGGAACTCCCCCACAGATACGCAGTATTTT,CASSWNSPTDTQYF
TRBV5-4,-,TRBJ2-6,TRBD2,TGTGCCAGCAGCTCGGGACTAGCTGACTCTGGGGCCAACGTCCTGACTTTC,CASSSGLADSGANVLTF
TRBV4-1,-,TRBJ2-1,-,TGCGCCAGCAGCCAAGATTCATTAAGGCGGACCTACAATGAGCAGTTCTTC,CASSQDSLRRTYNEQFF
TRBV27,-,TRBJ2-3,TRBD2,TGTGCCAGCGGGGACTACGCCACAGATACGCAGTATTTT,CASGDYATDTQYF
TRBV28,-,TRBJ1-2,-,TGTGCCAGCGACGGACAGAGCAATGGCTACACCTTC,CASDGQSNGYTF
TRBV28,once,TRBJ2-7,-,TGTGCCAGCAGCGGGGACACAAGCTACGAGCAGTACTTC,CASSGDTSYEQYF
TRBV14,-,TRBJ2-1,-,TGTGCCAGCAGCGCACAGACAGCTAGTGAGCAGTTCTTC,CASSAQTASEQFF
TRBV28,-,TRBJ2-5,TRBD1,TGTGCCAGCAGTGGGGACAGGGGGCTCCAAGAGACCCAGTACTTC,CASSGDRGLQETQYF
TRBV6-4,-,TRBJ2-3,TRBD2,TGTGCCAGCAGTGACAGCGGGGGGGCAGATACGCAGTATTTT,CASSDSGGADTQYF
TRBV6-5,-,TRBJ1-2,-,TGTGCCAGCAGTTACTCGAACTATGGCTACACCTTC,CASSYSNYGYTF
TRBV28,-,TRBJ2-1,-,TGTGCCAGCAGTCCCCTCGGTGGATGGGATAATGAGCAGTTCTTC,CASSPLGGWDNEQFF
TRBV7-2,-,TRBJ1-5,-,TGTGCCAGCAGCTTGGGTTATAGCAATCAGCCCCAGCATTTT,CASSLGYSNQPQHF